This is a list of T cell receptor beta chains from one sample in a study of graft-versus-host responses after intestinal transplantation. Assay used: immunoSEQ multiplex PCR; TCRdb lists only in-frame clones, some missing. The table records tens of thousands of clones, about four fifths of them present only once. Antigens for these TCRs are unknown. Sequenced material: unstimulated CD8+ T cells sorted from spleen or lymph node cells, taken before intestinal transplant. Receptors originate from a human donor who received an intestinal transplant. The CDR3 runs from the conserved cysteine through the conserved F or W. The D gene is left open where the match is weak. Size is stated for part of the rows, as once, few or many counts, or as a class when the clone is expanded.

clone_size	d_call	v_call	cdr3_length	j_call	cdr3_aa	cdr3_nt
-	-	TRBV28	17	TRBJ2-4	CASSSPLRGRAWDIQYF	TGTGCCAGCAGTTCCCCCCTGAGGGGGAGGGCCTGGGACATTCAGTACTTC
once	-	TRBV10-3	16	TRBJ2-7	CAISEAGGWGAYEQYF	TGTGCCATCAGTGAGGCAGGGGGGTGGGGGGCCTACGAGCAGTACTTC
-	-	TRBV6-5	15	TRBJ2-2	CASSYGLANTGELFF	TGTGCCAGCAGTTACGGGCTCGCGAACACCGGGGAGCTGTTTTTT
few	TRBD2	TRBV29-1	14	TRBJ2-5	CSVVGLAPLGTQYF	TGCAGCGTTGTAGGACTAGCGCCATTGGGGACCCAGTACTTC
-	TRBD2	TRBV4-1	17	TRBJ2-7	CASSHDGTSGGLFEQYF	TGCGCCAGCAGCCATGACGGCACTAGCGGGGGTCTATTCGAGCAGTACTTC
once	-	TRBV4-2	14	TRBJ1-2	CASSQDPEDRGYTF	TGTGCCAGCAGCCAAGATCCGGAGGATAGGGGCTACACCTTC
-	-	TRBV4-1	15	TRBJ1-1	CASSQEGGRDTEAFF	TGCGCCAGCAGCCAAGAAGGGGGACGGGACACTGAAGCTTTCTTT
-	-	TRBV7-6	14	TRBJ1-5	CASSLARGNQPQHF	TGTGCCAGCAGCTTAGCGCGGGGTAATCAGCCCCAGCATTTT
few	-	TRBV27	13	TRBJ2-1	CASSAGHWNEQFF	TGTGCCAGCAGTGCGGGCCACTGGAATGAGCAGTTCTTC
-	-	TRBV19	15	TRBJ1-5	CATQLGRRSNQPQHF	TGTGCCACCCAGCTGGGGAGGAGAAGCAATCAGCCCCAGCATTTT
once	TRBD1	TRBV11-1	15	TRBJ2-7	CASSFSYRGEDEQYF	TGTGCCAGCAGCTTCAGCTACAGGGGAGAGGACGAGCAGTACTTC
few	TRBD2	TRBV5-8	15	TRBJ2-7	CASSEPGLAVYEQYF	TGTGCCAGCAGTGAACCTGGACTAGCGGTCTACGAGCAGTACTTC
-	-	TRBV25-1	16	TRBJ2-5	CASSAPWAGAGETQYF	TGTGCCAGCAGTGCCCCCTGGGCGGGGGCGGGGGAGACCCAGTACTTC
-	TRBD1	TRBV28	14	TRBJ1-5	CASSATGSNQPQHF	TGTGCCAGCAGCGCGACAGGGTCCAATCAGCCCCAGCATTTT
-	-	TRBV6-6	14	TRBJ2-7	CASSYSDSSYEQYF	TGTGCCAGCAGTTACTCGGACAGTTCCTACGAGCAGTACTTC
-	TRBD2	TRBV5-4	17	TRBJ2-6	CASSAGLVLSGANVLTF	TGTGCCAGCAGCGCGGGACTAGTGTTATCTGGGGCCAACGTCCTGACTTTC
-	TRBD1	TRBV6-5	14	TRBJ1-2	CASSLGDSPGGYTF	TGTGCCAGCAGTCTGGGGGACAGCCCAGGAGGCTACACCTTC
-	TRBD1	TRBV6-5	16	TRBJ2-1	CASSYSDRGFYNEQFF	TGTGCCAGCAGTTACTCCGACAGGGGCTTCTACAATGAGCAGTTCTTC
-	TRBD1	TRBV7-9	15	TRBJ2-1	CASSFSQGTNNEQFF	TGTGCCAGCAGCTTCTCACAGGGGACGAACAATGAGCAGTTCTTC
once	-	TRBV6-6	15	TRBJ2-7	CASSYNPMPASEQYF	TGTGCCAGCAGTTACAACCCTATGCCTGCGTCCGAGCAGTACTTC
-	TRBD2	TRBV28	19	TRBJ2-2	CASSSLGLAGWGNTGELFF	TGTGCCAGCAGCTCTCTCGGACTAGCGGGCTGGGGAAACACCGGGGAGCTGTTTTTT
-	TRBD1	TRBV5-5	15	TRBJ2-1	CASSLGPGGYNEQFF	TGTGCCAGCAGCTTGGGCCCAGGGGGCTACAATGAGCAGTTCTTC
-	-	TRBV28	15	TRBJ1-2	CASSFPNQGGKGYTF	TGTGCCAGCAGTTTCCCAAACCAGGGAGGGAAAGGCTACACCTTC
-	-	TRBV28	14	TRBJ2-7	CASSPLGGRDEQYF	TGTGCCAGCAGTCCGCTAGGGGGTCGGGACGAGCAGTACTTC
-	-	TRBV9	14	TRBJ2-3	CASSELQVADTQYF	TGTGCCAGCAGCGAACTACAGGTCGCAGATACGCAGTATTTT
once	TRBD1	TRBV11-3	15	TRBJ1-1	CASSLGTGGYTEAFF	TGTGCCAGCAGCTTGGGAACAGGGGGATATACTGAAGCTTTCTTT
-	-	TRBV28	13	TRBJ2-7	CASSPGFTYEQYF	TGTGCCAGCAGTCCGGGTTTCACCTACGAGCAGTACTTC
-	-	TRBV27	14	TRBJ2-1	CASSAGQLSNEQFF	TGTGCCAGCAGCGCGGGACAGCTGAGCAATGAGCAGTTCTTC
-	TRBD1	TRBV27	14	TRBJ2-2	CASRTGQGEGELFF	TGTGCCAGCAGGACGGGACAGGGGGAAGGGGAGCTGTTTTTT